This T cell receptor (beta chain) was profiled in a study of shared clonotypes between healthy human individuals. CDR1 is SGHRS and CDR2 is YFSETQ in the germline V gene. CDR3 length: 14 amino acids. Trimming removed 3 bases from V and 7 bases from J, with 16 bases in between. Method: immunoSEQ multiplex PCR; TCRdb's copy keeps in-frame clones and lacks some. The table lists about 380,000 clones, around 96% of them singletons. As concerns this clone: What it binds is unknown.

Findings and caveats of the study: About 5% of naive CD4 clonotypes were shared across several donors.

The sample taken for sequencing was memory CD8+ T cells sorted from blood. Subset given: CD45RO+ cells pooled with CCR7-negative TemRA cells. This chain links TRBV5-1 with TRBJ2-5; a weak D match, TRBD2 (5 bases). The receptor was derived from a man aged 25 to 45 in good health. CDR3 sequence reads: CASSYGVTEGTQYF. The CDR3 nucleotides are TGCGCCAGCAGCTATGGGGTAACCGAGGGGACCCAGTACTTC.